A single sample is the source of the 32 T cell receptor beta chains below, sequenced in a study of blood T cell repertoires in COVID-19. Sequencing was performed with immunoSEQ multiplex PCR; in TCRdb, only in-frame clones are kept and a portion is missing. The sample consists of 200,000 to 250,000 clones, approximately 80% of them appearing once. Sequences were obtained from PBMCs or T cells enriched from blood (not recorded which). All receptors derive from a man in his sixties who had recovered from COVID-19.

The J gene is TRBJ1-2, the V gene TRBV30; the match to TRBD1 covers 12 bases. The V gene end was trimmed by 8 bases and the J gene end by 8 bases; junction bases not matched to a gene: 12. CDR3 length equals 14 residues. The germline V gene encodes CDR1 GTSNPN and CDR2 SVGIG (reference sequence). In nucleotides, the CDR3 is TGTGCCACCGGGACAGGGGGCCTCCTACGAGGCTACACCTTC. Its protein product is CATGTGGLLRGYTF.

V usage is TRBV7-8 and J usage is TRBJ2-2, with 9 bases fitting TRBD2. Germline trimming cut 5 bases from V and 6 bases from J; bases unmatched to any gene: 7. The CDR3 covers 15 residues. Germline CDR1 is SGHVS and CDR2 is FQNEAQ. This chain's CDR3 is CASSLGTSSAGELFF. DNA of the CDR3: TGTGCCAGCAGCCTAGGGACTAGCTCGGCCGGGGAGCTGTTTTTT.

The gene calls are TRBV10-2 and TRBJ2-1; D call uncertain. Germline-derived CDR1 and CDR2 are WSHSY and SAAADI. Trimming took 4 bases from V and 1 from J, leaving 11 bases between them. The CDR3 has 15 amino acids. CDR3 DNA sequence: TGCGCCAGCAGTGGGCAGGTACCTTCCTACAATGAGCAGTTCTTC. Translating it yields CASSGQVPSYNEQFF.

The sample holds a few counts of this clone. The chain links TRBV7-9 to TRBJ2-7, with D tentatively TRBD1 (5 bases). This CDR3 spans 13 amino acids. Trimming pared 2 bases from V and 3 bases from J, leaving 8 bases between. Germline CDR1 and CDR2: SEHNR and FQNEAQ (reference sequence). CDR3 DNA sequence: TGTGCCAGCAGCTTATTGACAGACTACGAGCAGTACTTC. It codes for CASSLLTDYEQYF.

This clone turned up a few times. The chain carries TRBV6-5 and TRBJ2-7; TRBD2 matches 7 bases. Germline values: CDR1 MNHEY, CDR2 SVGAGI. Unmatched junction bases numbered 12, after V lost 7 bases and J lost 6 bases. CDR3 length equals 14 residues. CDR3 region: CASTPGGTFSEQYF. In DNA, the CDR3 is TGTGCCAGCACTCCCGGGGGGACCTTTAGCGAGCAGTACTTC.

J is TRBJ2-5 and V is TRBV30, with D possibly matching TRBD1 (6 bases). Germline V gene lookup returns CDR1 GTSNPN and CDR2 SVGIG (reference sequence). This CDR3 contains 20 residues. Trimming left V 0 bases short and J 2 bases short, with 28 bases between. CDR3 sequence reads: CAWSVFQGKGHGNAQETQYF. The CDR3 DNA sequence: TGTGCCTGGAGTGTATTCCAGGGGAAGGGTCATGGGAATGCTCAAGAGACCCAGTACTTC.

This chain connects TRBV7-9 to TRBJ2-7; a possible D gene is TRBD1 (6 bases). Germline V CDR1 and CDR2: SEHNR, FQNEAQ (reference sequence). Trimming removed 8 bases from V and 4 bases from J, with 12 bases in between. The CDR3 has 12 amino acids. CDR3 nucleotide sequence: TGTGCCAGCTGGGGGCAGGGGTACGAGCAGTACTTC. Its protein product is CASWGQGYEQYF. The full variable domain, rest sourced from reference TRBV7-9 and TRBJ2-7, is DTGVSQNPRHKITKRGQNVTFRCDPISEHNRLYWYRQTLGQGPEFLTYFQNEAQLEKSRLLSDRFSAERPKGSFSTLEIQRTEQGDSAMYLCASWGQGYEQYFGPGTRLTVT.

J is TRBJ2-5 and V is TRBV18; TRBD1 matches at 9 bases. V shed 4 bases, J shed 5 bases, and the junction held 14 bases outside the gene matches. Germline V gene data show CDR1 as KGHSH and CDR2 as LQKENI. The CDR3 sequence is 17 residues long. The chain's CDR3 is CASSLQIQGASLETQYF. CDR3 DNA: TGTGCCAGCTCACTACAGATACAGGGGGCAAGTTTGGAGACCCAGTACTTC. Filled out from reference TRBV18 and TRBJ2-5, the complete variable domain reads NAGVMQNPRHLVRRRGQEARLRCSPMKGHSHVYWYRQLPEEGLKFMVYLQKENIIDESGMPKERFSAEFPKEGPSILRIQQVVRGDSAAYFCASSLQIQGASLETQYFGPGTRLLVL.

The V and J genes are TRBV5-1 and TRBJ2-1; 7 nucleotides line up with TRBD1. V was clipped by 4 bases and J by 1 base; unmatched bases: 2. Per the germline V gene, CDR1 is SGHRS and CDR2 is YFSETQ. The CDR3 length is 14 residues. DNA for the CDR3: TGCGCCAGCAGCCTGGGACAGTCCTACAATGAGCAGTTCTTC. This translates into CASSLGQSYNEQFF.

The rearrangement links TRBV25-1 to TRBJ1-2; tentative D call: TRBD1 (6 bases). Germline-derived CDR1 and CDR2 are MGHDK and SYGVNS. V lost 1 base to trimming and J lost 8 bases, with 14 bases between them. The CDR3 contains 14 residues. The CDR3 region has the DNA TGTGCCAGCAGTGAATGGGGGCAGGGACGAGGCTACACCTTC. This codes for CASSEWGQGRGYTF.

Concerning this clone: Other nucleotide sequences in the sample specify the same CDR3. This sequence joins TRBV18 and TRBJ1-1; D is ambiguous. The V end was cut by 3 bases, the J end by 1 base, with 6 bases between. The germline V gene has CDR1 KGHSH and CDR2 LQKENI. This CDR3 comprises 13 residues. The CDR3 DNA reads TGTGCCAGCTCACCCACAGAGAACACTGAAGCTTTCTTT. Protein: CASSPTENTEAFF.

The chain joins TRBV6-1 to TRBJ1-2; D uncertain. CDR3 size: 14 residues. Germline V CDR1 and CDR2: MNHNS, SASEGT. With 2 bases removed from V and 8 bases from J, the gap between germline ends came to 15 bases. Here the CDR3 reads CASSESSRGQGYTF. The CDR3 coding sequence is TGTGCCAGCAGTGAATCCTCCCGTGGTCAGGGCTACACCTTC.

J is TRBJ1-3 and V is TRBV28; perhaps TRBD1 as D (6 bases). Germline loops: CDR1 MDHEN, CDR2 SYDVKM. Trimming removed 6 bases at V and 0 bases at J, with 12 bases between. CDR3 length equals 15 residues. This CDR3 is CASRTTGTSGNTIYF. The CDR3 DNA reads TGTGCCAGCAGAACTACAGGGACCTCTGGAAACACCATATATTTT.

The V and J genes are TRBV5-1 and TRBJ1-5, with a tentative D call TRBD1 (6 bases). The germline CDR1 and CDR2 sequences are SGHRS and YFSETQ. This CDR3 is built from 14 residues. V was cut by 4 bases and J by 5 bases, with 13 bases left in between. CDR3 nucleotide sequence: TGCGCCAGCAGCACCGGGACACAGGATCAGCCCCAGCATTTT. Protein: CASSTGTQDQPQHF.

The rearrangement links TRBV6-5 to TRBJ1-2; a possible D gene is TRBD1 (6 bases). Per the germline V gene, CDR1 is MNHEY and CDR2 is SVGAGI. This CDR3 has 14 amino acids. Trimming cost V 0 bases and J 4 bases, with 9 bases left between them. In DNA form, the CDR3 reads TGTGCCAGCAGTTACTCGGACAGCGTCTATGGCTACACCTTC. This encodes CASSYSDSVYGYTF.

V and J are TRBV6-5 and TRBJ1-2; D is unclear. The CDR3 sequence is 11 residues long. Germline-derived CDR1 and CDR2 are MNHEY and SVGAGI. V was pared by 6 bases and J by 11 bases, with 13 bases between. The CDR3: CASRNLWWYTF. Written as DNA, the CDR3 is TGTGCCAGCAGGAACCTATGGTGGTACACCTTC.

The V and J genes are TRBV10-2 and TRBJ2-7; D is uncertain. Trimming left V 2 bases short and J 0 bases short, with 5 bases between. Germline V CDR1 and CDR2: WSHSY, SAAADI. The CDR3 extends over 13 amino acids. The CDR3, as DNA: TGCGCCAGCAGTGAGGGCCCCTCCTACGAGCAGTACTTC. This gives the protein CASSEGPSYEQYF.

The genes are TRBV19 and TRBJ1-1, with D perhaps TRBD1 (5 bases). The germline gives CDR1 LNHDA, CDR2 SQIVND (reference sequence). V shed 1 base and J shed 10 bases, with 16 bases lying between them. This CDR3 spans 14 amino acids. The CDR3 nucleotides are TGTGCCAGTAGTATAGCGGCAGGGAATGGTGGAGCTTTCTTT. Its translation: CASSIAAGNGGAFF.

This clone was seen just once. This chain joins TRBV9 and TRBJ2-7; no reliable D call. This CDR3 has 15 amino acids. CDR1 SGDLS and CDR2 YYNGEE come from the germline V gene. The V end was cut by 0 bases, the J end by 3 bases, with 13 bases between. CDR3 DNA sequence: TGTGCCAGCAGCGTAGGAGTGGGCTCAGGCTACGAGCAGTACTTC. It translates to CASSVGVGSGYEQYF.

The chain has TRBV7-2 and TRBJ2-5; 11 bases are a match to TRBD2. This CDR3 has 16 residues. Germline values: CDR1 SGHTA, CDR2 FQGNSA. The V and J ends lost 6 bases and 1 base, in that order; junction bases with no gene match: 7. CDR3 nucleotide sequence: TGTGCCAGCAGTACTTTAGCGGGGGGGACCCAAGAGACCCAGTACTTC. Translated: CASSTLAGGTQETQYF.

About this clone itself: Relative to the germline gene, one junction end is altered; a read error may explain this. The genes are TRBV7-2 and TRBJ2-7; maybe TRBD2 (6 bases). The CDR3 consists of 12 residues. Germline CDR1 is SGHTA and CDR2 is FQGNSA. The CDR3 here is CASSLARGTLSF. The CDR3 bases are TGTGCCAGCAGCTTAGCACGGGGGACCTTATCTTTC.

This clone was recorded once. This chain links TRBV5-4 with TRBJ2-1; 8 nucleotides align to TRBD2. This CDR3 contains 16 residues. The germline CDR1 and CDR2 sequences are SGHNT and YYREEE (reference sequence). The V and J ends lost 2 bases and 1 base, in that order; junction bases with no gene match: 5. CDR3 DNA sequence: TGTGCCAGCAGCTTCGGCGCGGGGGGATCCTACAATGAGCAGTTCTTC. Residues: CASSFGAGGSYNEQFF.

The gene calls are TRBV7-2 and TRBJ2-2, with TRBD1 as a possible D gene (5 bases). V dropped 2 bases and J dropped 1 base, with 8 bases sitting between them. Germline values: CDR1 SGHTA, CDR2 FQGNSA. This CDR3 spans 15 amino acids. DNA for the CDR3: TGTGCCAGCAGCTTAAGACAGAAGAACACCGGGGAGCTGTTTTTT. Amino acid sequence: CASSLRQKNTGELFF.

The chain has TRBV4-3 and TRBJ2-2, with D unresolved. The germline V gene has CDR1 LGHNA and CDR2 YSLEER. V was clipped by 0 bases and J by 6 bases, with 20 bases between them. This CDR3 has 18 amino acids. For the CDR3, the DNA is TGCGCCAGCAGCCAAGATTGGAGTGGAGTGGGTTCCGCCGGGGAGCTGTTTTTT. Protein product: CASSQDWSGVGSAGELFF.

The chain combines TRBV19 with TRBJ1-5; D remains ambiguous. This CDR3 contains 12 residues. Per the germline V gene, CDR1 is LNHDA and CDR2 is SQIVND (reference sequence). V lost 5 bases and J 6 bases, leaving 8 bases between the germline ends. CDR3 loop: CASSLQSQPQHF. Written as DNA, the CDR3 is TGTGCCAGTAGTCTGCAGTCTCAGCCCCAGCATTTT.

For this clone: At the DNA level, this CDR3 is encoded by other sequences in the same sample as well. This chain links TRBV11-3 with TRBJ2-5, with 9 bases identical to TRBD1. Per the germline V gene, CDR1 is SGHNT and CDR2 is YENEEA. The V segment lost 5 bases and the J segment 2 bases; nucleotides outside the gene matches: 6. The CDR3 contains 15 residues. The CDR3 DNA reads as TGTGCCAGCAGCGCCGGGACAGGGAGGCAAGAGACCCAGTACTTC. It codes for CASSAGTGRQETQYF.

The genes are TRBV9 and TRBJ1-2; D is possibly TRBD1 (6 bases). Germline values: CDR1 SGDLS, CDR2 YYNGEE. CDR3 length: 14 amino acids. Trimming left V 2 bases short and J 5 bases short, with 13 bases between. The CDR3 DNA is TGTGCCAGCAGCGTGGGGGGGCGGAATTATGGCTACACCTTC. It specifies CASSVGGRNYGYTF.

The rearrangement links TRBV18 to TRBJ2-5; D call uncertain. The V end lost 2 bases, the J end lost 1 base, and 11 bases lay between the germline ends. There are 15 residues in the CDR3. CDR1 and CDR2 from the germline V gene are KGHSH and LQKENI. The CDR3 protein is CASSPDWQLQETQYF. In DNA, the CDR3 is TGTGCCAGCTCACCAGACTGGCAGCTCCAAGAGACCCAGTACTTC.

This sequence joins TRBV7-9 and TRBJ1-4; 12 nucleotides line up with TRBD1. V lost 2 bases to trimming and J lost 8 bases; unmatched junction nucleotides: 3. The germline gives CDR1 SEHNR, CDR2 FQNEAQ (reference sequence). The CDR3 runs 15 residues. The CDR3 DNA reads TGTGCCAGCAGCTTAAGGGGACAGGGGGCAGAAAAACTGTTTTTT. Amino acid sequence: CASSLRGQGAEKLFF.

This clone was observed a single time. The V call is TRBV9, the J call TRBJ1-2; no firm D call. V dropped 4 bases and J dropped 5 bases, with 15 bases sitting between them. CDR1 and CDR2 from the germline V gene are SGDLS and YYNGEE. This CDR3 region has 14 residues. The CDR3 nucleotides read TGTGCCAGCAGCTCGACTGGCGGAAGGTATGGCTACACCTTC. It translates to CASSSTGGRYGYTF.

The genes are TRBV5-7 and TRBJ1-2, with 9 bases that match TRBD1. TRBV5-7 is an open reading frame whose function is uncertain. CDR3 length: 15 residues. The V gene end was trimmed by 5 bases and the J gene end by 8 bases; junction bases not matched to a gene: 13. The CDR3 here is CASRNRDREEGGYTF. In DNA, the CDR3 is TGTGCCAGCAGAAACCGGGACAGGGAAGAAGGAGGCTACACCTTC.

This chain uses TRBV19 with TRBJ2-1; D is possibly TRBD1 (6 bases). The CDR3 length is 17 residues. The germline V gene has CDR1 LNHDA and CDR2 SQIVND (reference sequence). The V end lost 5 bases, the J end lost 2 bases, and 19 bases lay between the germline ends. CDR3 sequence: CASSSEKGGRPYNEQFF. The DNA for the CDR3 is TGTGCCAGTAGTTCCGAAAAAGGGGGACGCCCCTACAATGAGCAGTTCTTC.